A single sample is the source of the 8 T cell receptor beta chains below, sequenced in a study of blood T cell repertoires in COVID-19. Assay used: immunoSEQ multiplex PCR; TCRdb lists only in-frame clones, some missing. The data hold roughly 73,000 clones, with around three quarters observed a single time. Sequenced sample: peripheral blood. These receptors all stem from a human donor in a cohort sampled during active COVID-19.

This clone was counted between two and nine times. The rearrangement uses TRBV11-2 and TRBJ1-2, with a possible D match to TRBD1 (6 bases). The CDR3 is made up of 16 amino acids. The V gene's germline CDR1 is SGHAT and CDR2 FQNNGV. V was trimmed by 2 bases and J by 8 bases, leaving 21 bases between them. CDR3 nucleotide sequence: TGTGCCAGCAGCTTACAAGACCCCCACAGGGTTGAGGGCTACACCTTC. It is translated as CASSLQDPHRVEGYTF.

The chain joins TRBV7-9 to TRBJ1-2, with 7 bases that match TRBD1. The junction had 13 bases not matched to a gene; V was cut back by 5 bases and J by 7 bases. The CDR3 is 15 amino acids. CDR1 is SEHNR, CDR2 FQNEAQ, per germline (reference sequence). CDR3 DNA sequence: TGTGCCAGCAGCCTCGACCTCGGGACAGAACTTGGCTACACCTTC. Its protein is CASSLDLGTELGYTF. Looking up the rest from reference TRBV7-9 and TRBJ1-2 gives the full variable domain: DTGVSQNPRHKITKRGQNVTFRCDPISEHNRLYWYRQTLGQGPEFLTYFQNEAQLEKSRLLSDRFSAERPKGSFSTLEIQRTEQGDSAMYLCASSLDLGTELGYTFGSGTRLTVV.

This clone occurred a few times. The chain combines TRBV19 with TRBJ1-1, with a tentative D call TRBD1 (5 bases). V shed 5 bases and J shed 0 bases, with 13 bases lying between them. Looked up from germline, CDR1 is LNHDA and CDR2 is SQIVND (reference sequence). This CDR3 is 15 amino acids long. The CDR3 sequence: CASSSGTPMNTEAFF. The CDR3 DNA reads TGTGCCAGTAGTTCCGGGACTCCCATGAACACTGAAGCTTTCTTT.

This chain joins TRBV6-6 and TRBJ1-4; D not certain. CDR1 MNHNY and CDR2 SVGAGI come from the germline V gene (reference sequence). The CDR3 consists of 12 residues. The ends were cut back, 6 bases at V and 8 bases at J, with 10 bases in the middle. In nucleotides, the CDR3 is TGTGCCAGCAGCCATAACATCGAAAAACTGTTTTTT. It specifies CASSHNIEKLFF.

V and J are TRBV5-1 and TRBJ2-7; the match to TRBD1 covers 10 bases. The CDR3 length is 17 residues. The V and J ends lost 1 base and 2 bases, in that order; junction bases with no gene match: 9. The germline V gene encodes CDR1 SGHRS and CDR2 YFSETQ. DNA for the CDR3: TGCGCCAGCAGCTTGAGCCCGGGACAGGGGCGTGCCTACGAGCAGTACTTC. Residues: CASSLSPGQGRAYEQYF.

The CDR3 sequence: CASRMGDTAEKLFF. CDR3 nucleotides: TGTGCCAGCAGGATGGGGGACACCGCTGAAAAACTGTTTTTT. This sequence joins TRBV6-5 and TRBJ1-4; perhaps TRBD1 as D (6 bases). The CDR3 length is 14 residues. Germline values: CDR1 MNHEY, CDR2 SVGAGI. Trimming removed 6 bases at V and 7 bases at J, with 15 bases between.

V and J are TRBV14 and TRBJ2-1; 10 bases fit TRBD2. Trimming at V came to 5 bases and at J to 6 bases, leaving 10 bases not matched to a gene. CDR3 length equals 16 residues. CDR1 and CDR2 (germline): SGHDN, FVKESK. CDR3 DNA sequence: TGTGCCAGCAGCGCCCGGACTAGCGGAGGGGGCAATGAGCAGTTCTTC. Translating it yields CASSARTSGGGNEQFF.

This clone was detected once. The chain links TRBV19 to TRBJ1-5; possible D gene TRBD1, 5 bases. Trimming removed 7 bases from V and 6 bases from J, with 22 bases in between. Looked up from germline, CDR1 is LNHDA and CDR2 is SQIVND (reference sequence). This CDR3 comprises 16 residues. The CDR3: CASTIAGHGGGQPQHF. CDR3 in DNA: TGTGCCAGTACCATTGCGGGGCACGGCGGGGGTCAGCCCCAGCATTTT.